This is a list of T cell receptor beta chains from one sample in a study of blood T cell repertoires in COVID-19. Sequenced by immunoSEQ multiplex PCR; TCRdb stores in-frame clones only, minus some. The sample lists fewer than 200,000 clones; about 74% were seen once. Sequencing used peripheral blood. These receptors originate from a man between 60 and 75 years old with acute or convalescent COVID-19. The CDR3 runs from the conserved cysteine through the conserved F or W. The order of the fields is D gene, clone size, V gene, J gene, CDR3 DNA, CDR3 protein. A D gene is named only where the DNA matches it firmly. The size entry is marked missing in some rows and otherwise reads once, few, many or a size class.

.	.	TRBV5-1	TRBJ1-4	TGCGCCAGCAGCTTGGGTGAAGGACAGTGGAATGAAAAACTGTTTTTT	CASSLGEGQWNEKLFF
.	.	TRBV5-4	TRBJ1-6	TGTGCCAGCAGCTTGAGGGGTGGAAACAATTCACCCCTCCACTTT	CASSLRGGNNSPLHF
TRBD1	.	TRBV2	TRBJ2-1	TGTGCCAGCAGTCGACAGGGGCCTTACAATGAGCAGTTCTTC	CASSRQGPYNEQFF
TRBD2	.	TRBV2	TRBJ2-1	TGTGCCAGCATCGGCGGGGGCTACAATGAGCAGTTCTTC	CASIGGGYNEQFF
.	.	TRBV6-2/TRBV6-3	TRBJ1-5	TGTGCCAGCAGTTGGACCTCAGGGGCCCAGCCCCAGCATTTT	CASSWTSGAQPQHF
.	.	TRBV7-8	TRBJ2-5	TGTGCCAGCAGCCGGGACTTCCAAGAGACCCAGTACTTC	CASSRDFQETQYF
.	few	TRBV24-1	TRBJ1-5	TGTGCCACCAGTGAGGAGGGCCTACAATATCAGCCCCAGCATTTT	CATSEEGLQYQPQHF
TRBD1	.	TRBV20-1	TRBJ1-2	TGCAGTGCTAGTTACAGGGGAGACTATGGCTACACCTTC	CSASYRGDYGYTF
.	.	TRBV6-1	TRBJ1-5	TGTGCCAGCAGTGACCTCAACAGATACAATCAGCCCCAGCATTTT	CASSDLNRYNQPQHF
.	.	TRBV6-5	TRBJ1-2	TGTGCCAGCAGTTACTCCCGGGGATCCAACTATGGCTACACCTTC	CASSYSRGSNYGYTF
TRBD1	.	TRBV13	TRBJ1-3	TGTGCCAGCAGCTTAGTAGGGGGCTCGTGGGAACACCGGGATTTT	CASSLVGGSWEHRDF
TRBD1	.	TRBV27	TRBJ2-7	TGTGCCAGCAGTTTCTCCGGACAGGGTCAATTGTACGAGCAGTACTTC	CASSFSGQGQLYEQYF
.	.	TRBV6-5	TRBJ1-1	TGTGCCAGCACCACCGCTGCGGGGATAACTGAAGCTTTCTTT	CASTTAAGITEAFF
.	.	TRBV5-1	TRBJ1-1	TGCGCCAGCAGCCCTATCACGTCCCGGGACACTGAAGCTTTCTTT	CASSPITSRDTEAFF
.	.	TRBV11-2	TRBJ1-1	TGTGCCAGCAGCTCCGGGGAAGCGAACACTAAAGCTTTCTTT	CASSSGEANTKAFF
.	.	TRBV7-8	TRBJ1-5	TGTGCCAGCAGTAGACAGCTCGGCGGCAATCAGCCCCAGCATTTT	CASSRQLGGNQPQHF
TRBD1	.	TRBV27	TRBJ2-7	TGTGCCAGCAGTTCCGGGACAGGGTACGAGCAGTACTTC	CASSSGTGYEQYF
.	few	TRBV18	TRBJ1-3	TGTGCCAGCTCTTCAGGGAACGCTGGAAACACCATATATTTT	CASSSGNAGNTIYF
.	.	TRBV4-1	TRBJ1-1	TGCGCCAGCAGCCAGTCGGACAGATACACTGAAGCTTTCTTT	CASSQSDRYTEAFF
TRBD1	.	TRBV5-1	TRBJ1-1	TGCGCCAGCAGCACCACAGGGGGCCCCCTAGTCACTGAAGCTTTCTTT	CASSTTGGPLVTEAFF
.	.	TRBV24-1	TRBJ1-2	TGTGCCACCAGTGACGAGGACAGCACCTATGGCTACACCTTC	CATSDEDSTYGYTF
TRBD1	.	TRBV18	TRBJ1-1	TGTGCCAGCTCACCACGACAGGGCCTCATGAACACTGAAGCTTTCTTT	CASSPRQGLMNTEAFF
.	.	TRBV28	TRBJ1-1	TGTGCCAGCAGTCCTGTCGGTTACACTGAAGCTTTCTTT	CASSPVGYTEAFF
TRBD2	few	TRBV4-2	TRBJ2-7	TGTGCCAGCAGTTTTAGCGGGGGACGCTCCTACGAGCAGTACTTC	CASSFSGGRSYEQYF
.	.	TRBV28	TRBJ1-2	TGTGCCAGCAGTTTGAGGCAAAACTATGGCTACACCTTC	CASSLRQNYGYTF
.	once	TRBV6-1	TRBJ1-5	TGTGCCAGCAGTGAATTATTGACAGCGCGAAAATTAAATCAGCCCCAGCATTTT	CASSELLTARKLNQPQHF
.	.	TRBV27	TRBJ1-1	TGTGCCAGCAGTTTATACTGGGGAGGTGAAGCTTTCTTT	CASSLYWGGEAFF
.	.	TRBV9	TRBJ2-1	TGTGCCAGCAGCGTAGGTGGAGAAAATGAGCAGTTCTTC	CASSVGGENEQFF
.	.	TRBV25-1	TRBJ1-1	TGTGCCAGCAGTGCTGCTGACAGGCCAGGGGCTTTCTTT	CASSAADRPGAFF
TRBD2	.	TRBV6-5	TRBJ2-7	TGTGCCAGCATTAAAGAAGCGGGGGGCTCCTACGAGCAGTACTTC	CASIKEAGGSYEQYF
.	once	TRBV2	TRBJ1-1	TGTGCCAGCAGTGTAAAAATGAACACTGAAGCTTTCTTT	CASSVKMNTEAFF
.	.	TRBV5-8	TRBJ1-1	TGTGCCAGCAGCTTGACGGTTATGAACACTGAAGCTTTCTTT	CASSLTVMNTEAFF
.	.	TRBV13	TRBJ2-7	TGTGCCAGCAGCTTCGGGGGAACCTACGAGCAGTACTTC	CASSFGGTYEQYF
.	.	TRBV7-9	TRBJ2-5	TGTGCCAGCAGCAGACGGGGGAGTCAAGAGACCCAGTACTTC	CASSRRGSQETQYF
.	.	TRBV29-1	TRBJ2-7	TGCAGCGTTGAAGACTCCAGGGGCTACGAGCAGTACTTC	CSVEDSRGYEQYF
TRBD2	.	TRBV5-1	TRBJ2-6	TGCGCCAGCAGCCCTCGTCCTAGCGGGGGTTCGGCGGGCTCTGGGGCCAACGTCCTGACTTTC	CASSPRPSGGSAGSGANVLTF
TRBD1	.	TRBV5-8	TRBJ2-6	TGTGCCAGCAGCCCCGGGACAGGGGATTCTGGGGCCAACGTCCTGACTTTC	CASSPGTGDSGANVLTF
.	once	TRBV23-1	TRBJ1-1	TGCGCCAGCAGTCAATCGATGGACATCACTGAAGCTTTCTTT	CASSQSMDITEAFF
.	.	TRBV7-9	TRBJ2-1	TGTGCCAGCAGCTTAAACAGGCGCGGGGATGAGCAGTTCTTC	CASSLNRRGDEQFF
.	.	TRBV13	TRBJ2-3	TGTGCCAGCAACTTGGGAGGTGTCACTAGCACAGATACGCAGTATTTT	CASNLGGVTSTDTQYF
.	.	TRBV5-6	TRBJ1-1	TGTGCCAGCAGCCCCCCGGGGGGGTTGGGTGAAGCTTTCTTT	CASSPPGGLGEAFF
.	.	TRBV7-3	TRBJ2-1	TGTGCCAGCAGCTTAGGGCTGGGGCCCCGACTGTTCTTC	CASSLGLGPRLFF
TRBD1	.	TRBV10-3	TRBJ2-1	TGTGCCATCATGGGACAGGGTAGGAATGAGCAGTTCTTC	CAIMGQGRNEQFF
TRBD2	.	TRBV11-2	TRBJ2-3	TGTGCCAGCAGCTTACGAAGGGGACTAGCGGGGGACACAGATACGCAGTATTTT	CASSLRRGLAGDTDTQYF
.	.	TRBV3-1/TRBV3-2	TRBJ1-2	TGTGCCAGCAGCCAAGATTTGAGTGCCGGGGGTGGCTACACCTTC	CASSQDLSAGGGYTF
.	.	TRBV6-2/TRBV6-3	TRBJ2-1	TGTGCCAGCAGCCTCTTGCGGGGGCTGGATGAGCAGTTCTTC	CASSLLRGLDEQFF
.	few	TRBV5-8	TRBJ1-2	TGTGCCAGCACCTGGGGAGGGGGGTCCTATGGCTACACCTTC	CASTWGGGSYGYTF
.	.	TRBV5-1	TRBJ2-1	TGCGCCAGCAGGGGAGGCTACAATGAGCAGTTCTTC	CASRGGYNEQFF
TRBD1	.	TRBV30	TRBJ1-5	TGTGCCTGGCGAGCATCCCACAGGGGAGGTCAGCCCCAGCATTTT	CAWRASHRGGQPQHF